The clone carrying this T cell receptor beta chain was recorded a few times. No antigen is known for it. TCRdb processed the 5' RACE reads anew with MiXCR; each CDR3 protein has one entry. Altogether roughly 400,000 distinct CDR3 sequences are present, 20% to 25% being singletons, with the ten largest covering about 16%. The source of the sample is a study of CD8 T cells in ankylosing spondylitis. V lost 7 bases and J 2 bases, leaving 11 bases between the germline ends. The CDR3 contains 14 residues. CDR1 and CDR2 (germline): MNHEY, SVGEGT. Broader study findings: Past research had described some motif variants in reactive arthritis synovial fluid and blood. A TCR beta motif of fewer than 10 highly homologous variants seemed to mark ankylosing spondylitis blood. CD8+ cells made up the disease-linked clones, which were relatively rare in peripheral blood.

What was sequenced was blood, either unsorted or a sorted T cell fraction (not recorded which). The TCR sequence derives from a male donor with ankylosing spondylitis. The chain couples TRBV6-2 or TRBV6-3 to TRBJ2-2, with D perhaps matching TRBD2 (6 bases). CDR3 protein: CASKRTTNTGELFF. The CDR3 DNA reads as TGTGCCAGCAAACGGACTACTAACACCGGGGAGCTGTTTTTT.